The clone carrying this T cell receptor beta chain was seen more than once but under ten times. Its antigen is unknown. Germline assignment: CDR1 MNHEY and CDR2 SMNVEV (reference sequence). The CDR3 has 12 amino acids. V was clipped by 6 bases and J by 6 bases, with 9 bases between them. This sample is drawn from a study of post-analysis software for immune sequencing data. As for the study in general: Included courses were relapsing-remitting and secondary progressive multiple sclerosis; progressive-relapsing multiple sclerosis was also included.

Whole-study results and caveats: With TRBV5-6, TRBV5-1 and TRBV20-1 included, 4 or 5 TRBV segments were more frequent in patients than in controls.

Libraries were made from TCR beta cDNA, and they carried unique molecular identifiers. TCRdb called the PCR reads again in MiXCR, with one record for every CDR3 protein. This sample has approximately 690,000 distinct CDR3 sequences; 59% occur once, and the top ten carry roughly 12%. The sequence was collected from a girl aged 2 to 10 with multiple sclerosis. The specimen was blood. V and J are TRBV27 and TRBJ2-1; D not certain. The CDR3 spells CASSHPGNEQFF. CDR3 sequence (DNA): TGTGCCAGCAGCCATCCGGGCAATGAGCAGTTCTTC.